Following are 27 T cell receptor beta chains from one sample sequenced in a study of cytomegalovirus exposure and HLA in healthy donors. Both 60 Vbeta primers and 13 Jbeta primers went into the PCR. Assay used: immunoSEQ multiplex PCR; TCRdb lists only in-frame clones, some missing. Here the sample spans about 190,000 clones, approximately 80% being singletons. The sequencing input was PBMCs. These receptor sequences come from a boy aged 2 to 10 in good health and CMV-seronegative.

The genes are TRBV29-1 and TRBJ2-3, with 11 bases matching TRBD2. This CDR3 contains 15 residues. After removal of 3 bases from V and 2 bases from J, the junction contained 4 bases not matched to a gene. CDR1 and CDR2 from the germline V gene are SQVTM and ANQGSEA. The CDR3 here is CSVDLAGGPTDTQYF. In DNA form, the CDR3 reads TGCAGCGTTGACCTAGCGGGAGGCCCCACAGATACGCAGTATTTT.

This chain connects TRBV5-4 to TRBJ1-1, with D perhaps matching TRBD1 (5 bases). V was cut by 0 bases and J by 8 bases, with 14 bases left in between. The length of the CDR3 is 14 residues. The V gene's germline CDR1 is SGHNT and CDR2 YYREEE (reference sequence). The DNA of the CDR3 is TGTGCCAGCAGCTTGGCCCAGGCGCGGGGGGAAGCTTTCTTT. As protein: CASSLAQARGEAFF.

This clone was seen only once. The V and J genes are TRBV6-1 and TRBJ1-5; D is ambiguous. The germline V and J ends were trimmed by 6 bases and 0 bases, with 9 bases remaining between them. This CDR3 spans 14 amino acids. Germline V gene sequence: CDR1 MNHNS, CDR2 SASEGT. CDR3 sequence (DNA): TGTGCCAGCAGGTTAACCAGTAGCAATCAGCCCCAGCATTTT. Encoded protein: CASRLTSSNQPQHF.

This sequence joins TRBV7-6 and TRBJ2-2; 9 bases align to TRBD2. V lost 2 bases and J lost 0; bases outside the gene matches: 4. The germline CDR1 and CDR2 sequences are SGHVS and FNYEAQ. The CDR3 runs to 17 residues. CDR3 nucleotide sequence: TGTGCCAGCAGCTTATCCCCTAGCGGGACGAACACCGGGGAGCTGTTTTTT. This translates into CASSLSPSGTNTGELFF.

The chain is built from TRBV7-9 and TRBJ2-1, with D unclear. The CDR3 contains 15 residues. CDR1 is SEHNR and CDR2 is FQNEAQ in the germline V gene (reference sequence). Deletions cut 2 bases from V and 1 base from J, with 9 bases between. DNA for the CDR3: TGTGCCAGCAGCTTAAACGCGGTATCCTACAATGAGCAGTTCTTC. Protein sequence: CASSLNAVSYNEQFF.

This CDR3 is CASSWRGRNTEAFF. The CDR3 bases are TGTGCCAGCAGCTGGCGGGGGCGGAACACTGAAGCTTTCTTT. The rearrangement joins TRBV7-9 to TRBJ1-1; maybe TRBD1 (6 bases). V was trimmed by 4 bases and J by 1 base, leaving 10 bases between them. Per germline, CDR1 SEHNR and CDR2 FQNEAQ (reference sequence). CDR3 size: 14 residues.

This chain links TRBV4-2 with TRBJ2-5; TRBD2 is a possible D gene (5 bases). This CDR3 spans 14 amino acids. The V end was cut by 0 bases, the J end by 3 bases, with 8 bases between. CDR1 LGHNA and CDR2 YNFKEQ come from the germline V gene. As DNA, the CDR3 is TGTGCCAGCAGCCAAGATGTAGCGAAAGAGACCCAGTACTTC. Its protein is CASSQDVAKETQYF.

The V call is TRBV5-5, the J call TRBJ2-3; 8 bases fit TRBD2. The CDR3 is 13 amino acids. V shed 5 bases and J 8 bases; nucleotides not matched to a gene: 7. Germline CDR1 reads SGHKS; CDR2 reads YYEKEE (reference sequence). For the CDR3, the DNA is TGTGCCAGCAGGATCGCGGGGGGCCGTACGCAGTATTTT. Protein sequence: CASRIAGGRTQYF. Full variable domain (rest looked up from reference TRBV5-5 and TRBJ2-3): DAGVTQSPTHLIKTRGQQVTLRCSPISGHKSVSWYQQVLGQGPQFIFQYYEKEERGRGNFPDRFSARQFPNYSSELNVNALLLGDSALYLCASRIAGGRTQYFGPGTRLTVL.

The chain employs TRBV7-9 and TRBJ1-5; D gene uncertain. CDR3 length: 15 residues. Germline V CDR1 and CDR2: SEHNR, FQNEAQ (reference sequence). With 1 base removed from V and 1 base from J, the gap between germline ends came to 8 bases. The CDR3 bases are TGTGCCAGCAGCTTAGGCGGCGCGAGCAATCAGCCCCAGCATTTT. Protein sequence: CASSLGGASNQPQHF.

Only one count was recorded for this clone. This chain uses TRBV9 with TRBJ2-1, with D possibly being TRBD1 (6 bases). Trimming took off 3 bases at V and 4 bases at J, with 14 bases between the two ends. Germline values: CDR1 SGDLS, CDR2 YYNGEE. The CDR3 has 15 amino acids. The CDR3 loop reads CASSDRDLLYNEQFF. The CDR3 DNA reads TGTGCCAGCAGCGACAGGGACCTCCTATACAATGAGCAGTTCTTC.

This clone was counted only a few times. The gene calls are TRBV6-5 and TRBJ1-2; 11 bases are shared with TRBD1. V dropped 6 bases and J dropped 7; count of bases not matched to a gene: 7. This CDR3 spans 14 amino acids. Germline V CDR1 and CDR2: MNHEY, SVGAGI. The CDR3 nucleotides are TGTGCCAGCAGACTGGACAGGGGGCAGGGTGGCTACACCTTC. Protein: CASRLDRGQGGYTF.

This chain links TRBV7-3 with TRBJ1-4, with 10 positions matching TRBD1. CDR1 SGHTA and CDR2 FQGTGA come from the germline V gene. The CDR3 is 14 residues long. V shed 3 bases, J shed 8 bases, and the junction held 3 bases outside the gene matches. The DNA for the CDR3 is TGTGCCAGCAGCTTCGGACAGGGGGGGGAAAAACTGTTTTTT. Translated: CASSFGQGGEKLFF.

This rearrangement joins TRBV6-1 to TRBJ1-2; D gene ambiguous. The V end was cut by 2 bases, the J end by 3 bases, with 4 bases between. This CDR3 region has 12 residues. Germline V CDR1 and CDR2: MNHNS, SASEGT. CDR3 sequence: CASSELDYGYTF. Here the CDR3 DNA reads TGTGCCAGCAGTGAACTCGACTATGGCTACACCTTC.

In DNA, the CDR3 is TGTGCCAGCAGCTTGGGGGGGCTGGATGAGCAGTTCTTC. Encoded protein: CASSLGGLDEQFF. This chain joins TRBV5-4 and TRBJ2-1; TRBD1 is a possible D gene (6 bases). Germline lookup yields CDR1 SGHNT and CDR2 YYREEE (reference sequence). The CDR3 runs 13 residues. The ends were cut back, 0 bases at V and 8 bases at J, with 9 bases in the middle.

The genes are TRBV29-1 and TRBJ1-1, with TRBD1 matching over 10 bases. CDR3 length: 13 residues. The junction had 7 bases not matched to a gene; V was cut back by 7 bases and J by 5 bases. Germline loops: CDR1 SQVTM, CDR2 ANQGSEA. The chain's CDR3 is CSGGDRGGTEAFF. The CDR3 DNA reads TGCAGCGGTGGGGACAGGGGAGGAACTGAAGCTTTCTTT.

This sequence joins TRBV5-1 and TRBJ2-3; 8 positions agree with TRBD2. Germline V lookup: CDR1 SGHRS, CDR2 YFSETQ. After removal of 4 bases from V and 7 bases from J, the junction contained 11 bases not matched to a gene. The CDR3 has 15 residues. CDR3 in DNA: TGCGCCAGCAGCCGGGAGGGCGGGAAAGGGTATACGCAGTATTTT. It yields the protein CASSREGGKGYTQYF.

The chain joins TRBV30 to TRBJ2-3; 8 nucleotides line up with TRBD2. The CDR3 is 16 residues long. V gave up 2 bases and J gave up 6 bases; unmatched junction bases: 13. Germline CDR1 and CDR2: GTSNPN and SVGIG (reference sequence). This CDR3 reads CAWSSLRGGRQDTQYF. CDR3 sequence (DNA): TGTGCCTGGAGTTCTTTACGGGGGGGGCGACAGGATACGCAGTATTTT.

This chain links TRBV5-6 with TRBJ2-7; 10 bases align to TRBD1. Germline V gene data show CDR1 as SGHDT and CDR2 as YYEEEE. CDR3 length: 16 amino acids. After removal of 0 bases from V and 4 bases from J, the junction contained 7 bases not matched to a gene. CDR3 protein: CASSLGQGASIYEQYV. The CDR3 DNA is TGTGCCAGCAGCTTGGGACAGGGGGCCAGTATTTACGAGCAGTACGTC.

The CDR3 region is CSVIQGTYGYTF. In nucleotides, the CDR3 is TGCAGCGTTATCCAGGGGACCTATGGCTACACCTTC. The chain is built from TRBV29-1 and TRBJ1-2; possibly TRBD1 for D (6 bases). Looked up from germline, CDR1 is SQVTM and CDR2 is ANQGSEA. CDR3 length equals 12 residues. Trimming removed 5 bases from V and 4 bases from J, with 11 bases in between.

This chain uses TRBV30 with TRBJ2-1; the D gene is possibly TRBD2 (7 bases). The V end was cut by 3 bases, the J end by 7 bases, with 10 bases between. The germline gives CDR1 GTSNPN, CDR2 SVGIG (reference sequence). The CDR3 has 12 amino acids. For the CDR3, the DNA is TGTGCCTGGAGCGGGGGGCCTAATGAGCAGTTCTTC. Its protein is CAWSGGPNEQFF.

This chain connects TRBV7-2 to TRBJ2-5; 10 bases agree with TRBD2. Germline V lookup: CDR1 SGHTA, CDR2 FQGNSA. The CDR3 consists of 15 residues. The trim removed 4 bases at V and 7 bases at J, leaving 9 bases unmatched. Written as DNA, the CDR3 is TGTGCCAGCAGCTCCCCCAGCGGGGGGGCGGGGACCCAGTACTTC. This sequence encodes CASSSPSGGAGTQYF.

V usage is TRBV7-9 and J usage is TRBJ1-1, with D unclear. This CDR3 has 13 amino acids. Trimming left V 5 bases short and J 1 base short, with 8 bases between. Germline CDR1 and CDR2: SEHNR and FQNEAQ (reference sequence). CDR3 coding DNA: TGTGCCAGCAGCCCGACACAGAACACTGAAGCTTTCTTT. Protein: CASSPTQNTEAFF.

The chain couples TRBV4-3 to TRBJ2-1, with 10 bases aligning to TRBD2. With V trimmed by 3 bases and J by 7 bases, 6 bases remained unmatched. The V gene's germline CDR1 is LGHNA and CDR2 YSLEER. The CDR3 consists of 15 residues. This chain's CDR3 is CASSHQAGGVNEQFF. CDR3 nucleotides: TGCGCCAGCAGCCACCAAGCGGGAGGGGTTAATGAGCAGTTCTTC.

The chain links TRBV2 to TRBJ2-2, with TRBD1 as a possible D gene (6 bases). The CDR3 covers 15 residues. CDR1 and CDR2 from the germline V gene are SNHLY and FYNNEI. Between the trimmed V and J ends, which lost 8 bases and 5 bases, there was a span of 18 bases. DNA for the CDR3: TGTGCCAGCCACGTCCACAGGGTTATAACCGGGGAGCTGTTTTTT. It encodes CASHVHRVITGELFF.

The chain uses TRBV5-1 and TRBJ2-2; no definite D call. The CDR3 is 15 amino acids. The V and J ends lost 4 bases and 6 bases respectively, with 16 bases between them. The germline V gene has CDR1 SGHRS and CDR2 YFSETQ. The CDR3 here is CASSPGSPYPGELFF. The CDR3 DNA is TGCGCCAGCAGCCCCGGGTCACCGTACCCCGGGGAGCTGTTTTTT. Drawing the rest from reference TRBV5-1 and TRBJ2-2, the complete variable domain is KAGVTQTPRYLIKTRGQQVTLSCSPISGHRSVSWYQQTPGQGLQFLFEYFSETQRNKGNFPGRFSGRQFSNSRSEMNVSTLELGDSALYLCASSPGSPYPGELFFGEGSRLTVL.

This chain uses TRBV21-1 with TRBJ1-2; the table gives TRBD1 as D, unverified against the DNA. TRBV21-1 is termed a pseudogene. The CDR3 totals 14 residues. Here the CDR3 DNA reads TGTGCCAGCAGCAAAGACAGGGGCTACTATGGCTACACCTTC. Its translation: CASSKDRGYYGYTF.

The rearrangement uses TRBV7-8 and TRBJ2-3, with 7 nucleotides matching TRBD1. Germline V lookup: CDR1 SGHVS, CDR2 FQNEAQ. J gave up 4 bases and V 5 bases, and 12 bases lay outside the gene matches. The CDR3 is 16 amino acids. CDR3 sequence: CASSARRIQGADTQYF. The CDR3 region has the DNA TGTGCCAGCAGCGCCCGAAGGATTCAGGGGGCAGATACGCAGTATTTT.